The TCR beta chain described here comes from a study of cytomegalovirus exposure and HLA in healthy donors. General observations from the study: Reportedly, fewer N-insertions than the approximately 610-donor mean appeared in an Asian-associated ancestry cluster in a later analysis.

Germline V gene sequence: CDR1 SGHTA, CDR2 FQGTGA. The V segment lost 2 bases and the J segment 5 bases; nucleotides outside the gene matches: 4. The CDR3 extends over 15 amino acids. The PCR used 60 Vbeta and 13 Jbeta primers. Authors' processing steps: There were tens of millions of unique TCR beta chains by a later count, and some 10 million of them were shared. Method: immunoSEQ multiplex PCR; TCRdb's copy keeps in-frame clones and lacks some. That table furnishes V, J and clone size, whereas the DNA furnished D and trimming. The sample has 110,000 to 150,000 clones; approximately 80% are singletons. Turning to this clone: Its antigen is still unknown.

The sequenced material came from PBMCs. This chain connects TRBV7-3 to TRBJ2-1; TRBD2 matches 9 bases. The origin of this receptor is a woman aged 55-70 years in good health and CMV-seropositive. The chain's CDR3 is CASSLGLAGNNEQFF. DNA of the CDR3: TGTGCCAGCAGCTTAGGGCTAGCGGGAAACAATGAGCAGTTCTTC.